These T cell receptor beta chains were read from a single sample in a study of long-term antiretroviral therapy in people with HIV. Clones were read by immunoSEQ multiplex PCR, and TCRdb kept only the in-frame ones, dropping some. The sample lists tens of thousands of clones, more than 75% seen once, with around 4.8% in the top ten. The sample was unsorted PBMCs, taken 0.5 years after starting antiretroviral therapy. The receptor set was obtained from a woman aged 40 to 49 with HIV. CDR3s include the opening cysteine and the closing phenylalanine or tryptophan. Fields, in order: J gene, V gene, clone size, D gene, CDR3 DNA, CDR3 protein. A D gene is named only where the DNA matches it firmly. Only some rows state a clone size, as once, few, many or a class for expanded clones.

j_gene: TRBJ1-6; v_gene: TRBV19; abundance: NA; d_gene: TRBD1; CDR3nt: TGTGCCAGTAGTATCGGACAGGGTTCGATTTCACCCCTCCACTTT; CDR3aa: CASSIGQGSISPLHF
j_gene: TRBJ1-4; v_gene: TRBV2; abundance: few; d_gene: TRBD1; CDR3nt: TGTGCCAGCGGAGGGACAGGTTTCAATGAAAAACTGTTTTTT; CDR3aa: CASGGTGFNEKLFF
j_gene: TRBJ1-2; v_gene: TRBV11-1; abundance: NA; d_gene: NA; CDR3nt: TGTGCCAGCAGCGCGCGGGGGGGCTACACCTTC; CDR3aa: CASSARGGYTF
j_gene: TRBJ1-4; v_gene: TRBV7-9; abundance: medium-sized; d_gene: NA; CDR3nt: TGTGCCAGCATCAGTACGAGGGAGGTTGGTAATGAAAAACTGTTTTTT; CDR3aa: CASISTREVGNEKLFF
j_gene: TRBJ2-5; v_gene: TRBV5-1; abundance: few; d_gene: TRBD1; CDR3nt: TGCGCCAGCAGCTCCCAGGGGGAACAAGAGACCCAGTACTTC; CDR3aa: CASSSQGEQETQYF
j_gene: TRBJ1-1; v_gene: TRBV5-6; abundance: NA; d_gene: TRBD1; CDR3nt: TGTGCCAGCAGCCAGACAGGGTGGGAGAACACTGAAGCTTTCTTT; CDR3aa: CASSQTGWENTEAFF
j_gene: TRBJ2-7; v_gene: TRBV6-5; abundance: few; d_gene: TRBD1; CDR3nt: TGTGCCAGCAAGGACAGGGGGCTTGACGAGCAGTACTTC; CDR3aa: CASKDRGLDEQYF
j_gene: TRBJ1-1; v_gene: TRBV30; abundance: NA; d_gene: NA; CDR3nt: TGTGCCTGGAGTGTTTCAGGGGCGATCGGCACTGAAGCTTTCTTT; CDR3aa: CAWSVSGAIGTEAFF
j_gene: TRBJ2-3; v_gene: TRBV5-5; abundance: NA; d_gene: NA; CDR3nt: TGTGCCAGCAGCTTGGGGCAGATCACAGATACGCAGTATTTT; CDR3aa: CASSLGQITDTQYF
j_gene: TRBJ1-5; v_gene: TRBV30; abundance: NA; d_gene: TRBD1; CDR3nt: TGTGCCTGTGGGACAGGGCCTAATAGCAATCAGCCCCAGCATTTT; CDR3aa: CACGTGPNSNQPQHF
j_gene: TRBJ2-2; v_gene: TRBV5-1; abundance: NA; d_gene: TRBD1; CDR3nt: TGCGCCAGCAGCACGTCAGGACAGGGGGTTACCGGGGAGCTGTTTTTT; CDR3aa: CASSTSGQGVTGELFF
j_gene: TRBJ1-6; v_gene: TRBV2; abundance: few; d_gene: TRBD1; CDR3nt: TGTGCCAGCAATAACAGGGGGGGTAATTCACCCCTCCACTTT; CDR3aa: CASNNRGGNSPLHF
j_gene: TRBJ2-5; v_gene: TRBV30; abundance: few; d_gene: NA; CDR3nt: TGTGCCTGGAGTGTAGGCCGGAAAGAGACCCAGTACTTC; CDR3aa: CAWSVGRKETQYF
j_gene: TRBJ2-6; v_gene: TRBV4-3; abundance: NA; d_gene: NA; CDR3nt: TGCGCCAGCAGCCAAGATCCCAGATCCTCTGGGGCCAACGTCCTGACTTTC; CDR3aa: CASSQDPRSSGANVLTF
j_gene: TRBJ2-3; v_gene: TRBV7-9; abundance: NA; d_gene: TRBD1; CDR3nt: TGTGCCAGCAGCTTCGGACAGGGCCCAGATACGCAGTATTTT; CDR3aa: CASSFGQGPDTQYF
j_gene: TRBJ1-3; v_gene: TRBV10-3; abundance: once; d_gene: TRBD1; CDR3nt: TGTGCCATCAGGGCCGGGACAGCATACAACTCTGGAAACACCATATATTTT; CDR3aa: CAIRAGTAYNSGNTIYF
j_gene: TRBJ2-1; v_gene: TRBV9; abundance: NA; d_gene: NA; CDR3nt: TGTGCCAGCAGCGTTTCGGGGGCAAGCGATGAGCAGTTCTTC; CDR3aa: CASSVSGASDEQFF
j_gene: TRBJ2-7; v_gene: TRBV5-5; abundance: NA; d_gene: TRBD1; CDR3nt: TGTGCCAGCAGCCAGACAGGGAATATCATCTACGAGCAGTACTTC; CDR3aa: CASSQTGNIIYEQYF
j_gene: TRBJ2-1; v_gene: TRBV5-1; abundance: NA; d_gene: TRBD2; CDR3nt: TGCGCCAGCACCCCTCGGGGGGTGCAAAGCTCCTACAATGAGCAGTTCTTC; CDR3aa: CASTPRGVQSSYNEQFF
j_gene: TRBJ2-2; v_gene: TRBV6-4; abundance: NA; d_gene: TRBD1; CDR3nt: TGTGCCAGCAGTCCGACAGGGGGCCTGAACACCGGGGAGCTGTTTTTT; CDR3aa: CASSPTGGLNTGELFF
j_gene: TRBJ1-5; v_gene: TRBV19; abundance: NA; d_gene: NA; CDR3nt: TGTGCCAGTAGTCAGGTTAGCAATCAGCCCCAGCATTTT; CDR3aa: CASSQVSNQPQHF
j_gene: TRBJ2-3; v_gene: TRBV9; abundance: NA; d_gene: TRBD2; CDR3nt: TGTGCCAGCAGCAAGACTAGCGGTCTCACAGATACGCAGTATTTT; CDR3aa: CASSKTSGLTDTQYF
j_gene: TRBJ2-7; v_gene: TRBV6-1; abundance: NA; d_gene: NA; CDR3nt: TGTGCCAGCAGGGTTGATTTAAGGGGGGCCTACGAGCAGTACTTC; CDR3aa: CASRVDLRGAYEQYF
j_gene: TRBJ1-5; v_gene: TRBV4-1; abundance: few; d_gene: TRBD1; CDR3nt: TGCGCCAGCAGCCGACAGGGGAATCAGCCCCAGCATTTT; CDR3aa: CASSRQGNQPQHF
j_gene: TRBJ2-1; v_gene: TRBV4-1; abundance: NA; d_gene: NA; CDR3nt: TGCGCCAGCAGCCTTAGGAACTTCCGGGACTCTTCTTCCGATGAGCAGTTCTTC; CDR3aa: CASSLRNFRDSSSDEQFF
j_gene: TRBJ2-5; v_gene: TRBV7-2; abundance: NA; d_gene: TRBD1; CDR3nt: TGTGCCAGCAGCACACAAAAGACAGGGTGGGAGACCCAGTACTTC; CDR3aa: CASSTQKTGWETQYF
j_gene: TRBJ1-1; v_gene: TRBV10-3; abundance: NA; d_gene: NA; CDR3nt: TGTGCCATCACCCCCCAGGGAGGGACTGAAGCTTTCTTT; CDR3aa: CAITPQGGTEAFF
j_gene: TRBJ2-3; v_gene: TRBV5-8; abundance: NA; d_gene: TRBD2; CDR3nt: TGTGCCAGCAGCTTTGTCGTCCTAGCGGGGGCCACAGATACGCAGTATTTT; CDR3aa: CASSFVVLAGATDTQYF
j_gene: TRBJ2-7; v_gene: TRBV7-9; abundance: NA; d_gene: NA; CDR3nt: TGTGCCAGCAGCTCGGGACCTCCCTACGAGCAGTACTTC; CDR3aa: CASSSGPPYEQYF
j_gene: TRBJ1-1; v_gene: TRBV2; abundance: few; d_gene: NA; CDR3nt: TGTGGCTCAAGGGCCCGGGCGGGAGATGAAGCTTTCTTT; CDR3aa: CGSRARAGDEAFF
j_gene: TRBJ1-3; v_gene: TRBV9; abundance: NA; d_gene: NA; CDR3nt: TGTGCCAGCAGCGTAAGCGGAGTCTCTGGAAACACCATATATTTT; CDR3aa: CASSVSGVSGNTIYF
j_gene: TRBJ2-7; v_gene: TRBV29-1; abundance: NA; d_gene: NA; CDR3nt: TGCATGGCGCAGGGAGACTCCTACGAGCAGTACTTC; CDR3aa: CMAQGDSYEQYF
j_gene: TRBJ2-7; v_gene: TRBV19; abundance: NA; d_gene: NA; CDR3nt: TGTGCCAGTAGTATAGGGACGTTGGAGACCCTAAGCTCCTACGAGCAGTACTTC; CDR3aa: CASSIGTLETLSSYEQYF
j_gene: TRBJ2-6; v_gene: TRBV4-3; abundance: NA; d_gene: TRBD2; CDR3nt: TGCGCCAGCAGCCAACGTGCGGGGGGCCCTGGGGCCAACGTCCTGACTTTC; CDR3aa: CASSQRAGGPGANVLTF
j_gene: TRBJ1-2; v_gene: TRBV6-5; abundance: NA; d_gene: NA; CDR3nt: TGTGCCAGCAGTCCAATCAGCCCCACCGACGGCTACACCTTC; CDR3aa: CASSPISPTDGYTF
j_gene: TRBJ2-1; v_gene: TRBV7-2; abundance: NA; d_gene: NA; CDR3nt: TGTGCCAGCAGCCTCCCTGTGGGGGATATAGGCCTTCGCGATGAGCAGTTCTTC; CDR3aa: CASSLPVGDIGLRDEQFF
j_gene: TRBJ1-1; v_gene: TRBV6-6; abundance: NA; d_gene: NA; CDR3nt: TGTGCCAGCAGTTACGCCTGGTGGGGGCCGAACACTGAAGCTTTCTTT; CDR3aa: CASSYAWWGPNTEAFF
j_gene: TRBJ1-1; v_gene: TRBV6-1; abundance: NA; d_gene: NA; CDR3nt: TGTGCCAGCAGTGCCGTCACCACAAGGAACACTGAAGCTTTCTTT; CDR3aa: CASSAVTTRNTEAFF
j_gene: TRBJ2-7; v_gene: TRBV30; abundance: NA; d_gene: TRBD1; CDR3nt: TGTGCCTGGAGTGGGGCGACAGGGCAAGGCTACGAGCAGTACTTC; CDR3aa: CAWSGATGQGYEQYF
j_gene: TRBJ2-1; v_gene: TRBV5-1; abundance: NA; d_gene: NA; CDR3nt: TGCGCCAGCAGCTTGGGTGACCGCGGCAGCTCCTACAATGAGCAGTTCTTC; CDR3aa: CASSLGDRGSSYNEQFF
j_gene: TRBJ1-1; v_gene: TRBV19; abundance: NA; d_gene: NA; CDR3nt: TGTGCCAGTAGGTTGGGCTTGAACACTGAAGCTTTCTTT; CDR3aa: CASRLGLNTEAFF
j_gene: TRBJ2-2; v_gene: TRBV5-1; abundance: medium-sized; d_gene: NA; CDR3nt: TGCGCCAGCAGCTTGGAACCGTACACCGGGGAGCTGTTTTTT; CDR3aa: CASSLEPYTGELFF
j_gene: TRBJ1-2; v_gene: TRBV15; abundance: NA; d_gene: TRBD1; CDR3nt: TGTGCCACCAGCAGAGATCGGGACAGGGACTTCTATGGCTACACCTTC; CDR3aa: CATSRDRDRDFYGYTF
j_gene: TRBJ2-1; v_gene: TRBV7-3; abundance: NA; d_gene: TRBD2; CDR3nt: TGTGCCAGCAGCACCGGGACTAGCTATGAGCAGTTCTTC; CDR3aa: CASSTGTSYEQFF
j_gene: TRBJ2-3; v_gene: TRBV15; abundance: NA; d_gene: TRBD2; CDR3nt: TGTGCCACCAGCATAGCGGGGGGGATAGATACGCAGTATTTT; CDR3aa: CATSIAGGIDTQYF
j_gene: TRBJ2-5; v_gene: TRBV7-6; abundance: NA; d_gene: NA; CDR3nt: TGTGCCAGCAGCTCCCTCCAAGAGACCCAGTACTTC; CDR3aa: CASSSLQETQYF
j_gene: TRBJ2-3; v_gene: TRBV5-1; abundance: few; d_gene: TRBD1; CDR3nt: TGCGCCAGCAGCTCTGCGCCCAGGGGGCTCGGGACAGATACGCAGTATTTT; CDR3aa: CASSSAPRGLGTDTQYF
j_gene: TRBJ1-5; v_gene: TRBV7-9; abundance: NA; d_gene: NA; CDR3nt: TGTGCCAGCAGCTTAGGGGTAGGGGGGGCTGGACAGCCCCAGCATTTT; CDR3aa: CASSLGVGGAGQPQHF
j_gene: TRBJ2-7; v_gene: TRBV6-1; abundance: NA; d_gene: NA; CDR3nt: TGTGCCAGCAAAGTGGCCGGGAACGGCGAGCAGTACTTC; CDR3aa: CASKVAGNGEQYF
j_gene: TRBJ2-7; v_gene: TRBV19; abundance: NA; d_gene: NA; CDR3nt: TGTGCCAGTAGTTTTGGCGACTTGGGGCTCTACGAGCAGTACTTC; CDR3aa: CASSFGDLGLYEQYF
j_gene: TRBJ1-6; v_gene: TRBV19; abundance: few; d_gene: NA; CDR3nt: TGTGCCACCCAGTGGGGGGGCCAATCACCCCTCCACTTT; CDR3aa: CATQWGGQSPLHF
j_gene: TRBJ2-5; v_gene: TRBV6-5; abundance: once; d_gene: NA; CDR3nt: TGTGCCAGCAGGGTAAAGTGGGGAGGAGAGACCCAGTACTTC; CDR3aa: CASRVKWGGETQYF
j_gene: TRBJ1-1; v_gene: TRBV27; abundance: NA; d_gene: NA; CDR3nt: TGTGCCAGCGGGGTACCTGCGTCGGGGACTGAAGCTTTCTTT; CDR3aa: CASGVPASGTEAFF
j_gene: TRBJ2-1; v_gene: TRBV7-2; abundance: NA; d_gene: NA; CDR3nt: TGTGCCAGCAGCTTAATTCCTCAGGCAGGCCATGAGCAGTTCTTC; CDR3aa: CASSLIPQAGHEQFF
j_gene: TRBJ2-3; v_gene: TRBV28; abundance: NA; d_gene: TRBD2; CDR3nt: TGTGCCAGCTTACCGGGGGGGGTGCTCACAGATACGCAGTATTTT; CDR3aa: CASLPGGVLTDTQYF
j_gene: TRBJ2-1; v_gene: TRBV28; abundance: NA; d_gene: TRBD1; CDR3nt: TGTGCCAGCACGACAGGGTACAATGAGCAGTTCTTC; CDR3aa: CASTTGYNEQFF